These 5 T cell receptor beta chains came from one sample sequenced in a study of blood T cell repertoires in COVID-19. The data were produced by immunoSEQ multiplex PCR, yet TCRdb's version contains in-frame clones alone and is incomplete. The repertoire has some 97,000 clones, approximately 86% of them found once; the top ten carry 6.5%. Sequenced input: peripheral blood. The receptor source for this set is a woman aged 55 to 70 with acute or convalescent COVID-19.

CDR3 coding DNA: TGTGCCAGTAGTTCGGCTAGTCCGAATCAGCCCCAGCATTTT. The encoded protein is CASSSASPNQPQHF. This chain uses TRBV19 with TRBJ1-5; D uncertain. Trimming shortened V by 5 bases and J by 4 bases, and 12 bases separated the two germline ends. CDR3 length: 14 amino acids. CDR1 is LNHDA, CDR2 SQIVND, per germline (reference sequence).

J is TRBJ1-2 and V is TRBV19; D is ambiguous. Looked up from germline, CDR1 is LNHDA and CDR2 is SQIVND (reference sequence). V was trimmed by 0 bases and J by 4 bases, leaving 12 bases between them. This CDR3 comprises 15 residues. The CDR3 DNA reads TGTGCCAGTAGTATAGAAACGTCCAGGCGCTATGGCTACACCTTC. This codes for CASSIETSRRYGYTF.

The gene calls are TRBV12-3 or TRBV12-4 and TRBJ1-2, with 7 bases aligning to TRBD1. The CDR3 has 13 residues. The trim removed 5 bases at V and 5 bases at J, leaving 5 bases unmatched. The CDR3 protein is CASSLRQGYGYTF. In DNA form, the CDR3 reads TGTGCCAGCAGTCTCCGACAGGGTTATGGCTACACCTTC.

The chain employs TRBV12-3 or TRBV12-4 and TRBJ2-7; unclear D gene. CDR3 length: 12 amino acids. The V and J ends lost 5 bases and 7 bases respectively, with 12 bases between them. In DNA, the CDR3 is TGTGCCAGCAGTCGCGGTCTTGGAGAGCAGTACGTC. This gives the protein CASSRGLGEQYV.

The V call is TRBV5-1, the J call TRBJ2-1; TRBD1 matches 8 bases. The CDR3 contains 15 residues. After removal of 7 bases from V and 4 bases from J, the junction contained 10 bases not matched to a gene. The germline gives CDR1 SGHRS, CDR2 YFSETQ. CDR3 nucleotides: TGCGCCAGCGGCACGGCAGGGGGCGCGTACAATGAGCAGTTCTTC. Translated, it gives CASGTAGGAYNEQFF.